These 24 T cell receptor beta chains came from one sample sequenced in a study of cytomegalovirus exposure and HLA in healthy donors. In the PCR, 60 Vbeta and 13 Jbeta primers were used. The protocol was immunoSEQ multiplex PCR, while the TCRdb copy is restricted to in-frame clones and leaves out a portion. This table holds 150,000 to 200,000 clones, approximately 9.5% found once. What was sequenced was PBMCs. These receptors were taken from a woman aged 25 to 45 in good health and CMV-seropositive.

This clone has a handful of counts. The chain joins TRBV2 to TRBJ2-1; 13 positions agree with TRBD2. The CDR3 runs to 14 residues. The germline CDR1 and CDR2 sequences are SNHLY and FYNNEI. V trimming: 6 bases; J trimming: 8 bases; junction bases outside the gene matches: 4. The CDR3 DNA reads TGTGCCAGCAGCTACGGACTAGCGGGAGATGAGCAGTTCTTC. It specifies CASSYGLAGDEQFF.

This clone was counted a few times. The chain has TRBV4-1 and TRBJ2-1; D call uncertain. Trimming removed 3 bases at V and 1 base at J, with 10 bases between. The germline gives CDR1 MGHRA, CDR2 YSYEKL. The CDR3 consists of 15 residues. CDR3 sequence reads: CASSHIRESYNEQFF. The CDR3, as DNA: TGCGCCAGCAGCCACATTCGCGAATCCTACAATGAGCAGTTCTTC.

The CDR3 coding sequence is TGTGCCAGCAGCTATCAGGGGCCTCAGCCCCAGCATTTT. Translation: CASSYQGPQPQHF. The chain recombines TRBV7-8 with TRBJ1-5, with D tentatively TRBD1 (6 bases). Per germline, CDR1 SGHVS and CDR2 FQNEAQ. Trimming took 4 bases from V and 6 from J, leaving 10 bases between them. This CDR3 contains 13 residues. The full variable domain, with the rest looked up from reference TRBV7-8 and TRBJ1-5, is GAGVSQSPRYKVAKRGQDVALRCDPISGHVSLFWYQQALGQGPEFLTYFQNEAQLDKSGLPSDRFFAERPEGSVSTLKIQRTQQEDSAVYLCASSYQGPQPQHFGDGTRLSIL.

V gene TRBV6-6 combines with J gene TRBJ1-1; 9 bases are a match to TRBD1. Germline V gene lookup returns CDR1 MNHNY and CDR2 SVGAGI (reference sequence). The CDR3 sequence is 14 residues long. The trim removed 4 bases at V and 4 bases at J, leaving 4 bases unmatched. CDR3: CASSWTGEVTEAFF. The CDR3 DNA sequence: TGTGCCAGCAGTTGGACAGGGGAAGTCACTGAAGCTTTCTTT.

The chain has TRBV4-2 and TRBJ2-3; D is possibly TRBD2 (5 bases). V lost 5 bases and J lost 8, with 8 bases in between. Germline V gene lookup returns CDR1 LGHNA and CDR2 YNFKEQ. The CDR3 covers 11 residues. CDR3 coding DNA: TGTGCCAGCAGCGAGCTAGCTACGCAGTATTTT. This encodes CASSELATQYF.

This clone was picked up a small number of times. The chain has TRBV7-2 and TRBJ2-1; D is unresolved. V gave up 1 base and J gave up 8 bases, with 9 bases separating them. Per germline, CDR1 SGHTA and CDR2 FQGNSA. The CDR3 runs 13 residues. CDR3 nucleotides: TGTGCCAGCAGCTTAGAGCGCCTCCATGAGCAGTTCTTC. Translating it yields CASSLERLHEQFF.

This clone was observed a few times. The V and J genes are TRBV30 and TRBJ2-7, with TRBD1 as a possible D gene (6 bases). Germline lookup yields CDR1 GTSNPN and CDR2 SVGIG (reference sequence). The CDR3 runs to 15 residues. V was pared by 0 bases and J by 3 bases, with 15 bases between. The CDR3 coding sequence is TGTGCCTGGAGTGTTAAGGGGGACAAGAGCTACGAGCAGTACTTC. Translated, it gives CAWSVKGDKSYEQYF.

This rearrangement joins TRBV6-6 to TRBJ2-1, with 9 nucleotides matching TRBD2. Germline assignment: CDR1 MNHNY and CDR2 SVGAGI (reference sequence). Trimming took 7 bases from V and 6 from J; bases not matched to a gene: 7. CDR3 length equals 14 residues. The CDR3 region is CASTGTSSGNEQFF. DNA for the CDR3: TGTGCCAGCACCGGGACTAGCTCGGGCAATGAGCAGTTCTTC.

In its sample, this clone was seen a few times. V gene TRBV7-9 combines with J gene TRBJ1-2; 9 bases match TRBD1. The V gene's germline CDR1 is SEHNR and CDR2 FQNEAQ (reference sequence). CDR3 size: 10 residues. Unmatched junction bases numbered 4, after V lost 8 bases and J lost 12 bases. This chain's CDR3 is CASGGQGNTF. The CDR3 DNA follows: TGTGCCAGCGGGGGACAGGGCAACACCTTC.

This clone was counted at least ten times. CDR3 residues: CASSLTGQKNTEAFF. CDR3 nucleotides: TGTGCCAGCAGCTTAACGGGACAGAAGAACACTGAAGCTTTCTTT. The genes are TRBV7-3 and TRBJ1-1, with TRBD1 identical over 7 bases. The V and J ends lost 0 bases and 1 base, in that order; junction bases with no gene match: 2. This CDR3 contains 15 residues. The V gene's germline CDR1 is SGHTA and CDR2 FQGTGA.

This clone turned up a few times. The V and J genes are TRBV19 and TRBJ1-5; possibly TRBD1 for D (6 bases). Germline V gene sequence: CDR1 LNHDA, CDR2 SQIVND (reference sequence). The CDR3 spans 16 residues. V was pared by 3 bases and J by 2 bases, with 14 bases between. The CDR3 DNA reads as TGTGCCAGTAGTATTTTGACAGGTGATGGCAATCAGCCCCAGCATTTT. Its protein product is CASSILTGDGNQPQHF.

The chain carries TRBV5-1 and TRBJ2-1, with 9 bases aligning to TRBD1. The CDR3 is made up of 14 amino acids. The V and J ends lost 2 bases and 10 bases, in that order; junction bases with no gene match: 7. Germline V gene lookup returns CDR1 SGHRS and CDR2 YFSETQ. CDR3 DNA sequence: TGCGCCAGCAGCTTCAAGGGACAGGGACGAGAGCAGTTCTTC. Residues: CASSFKGQGREQFF.

This clone was recorded a few times. This sequence joins TRBV28 and TRBJ1-2; D is perhaps TRBD1 (6 bases). The CDR3 consists of 14 residues. The V and J ends lost 6 bases and 4 bases respectively, with 15 bases between them. The germline gives CDR1 MDHEN, CDR2 SYDVKM. The CDR3 sequence: CASSLPRGGYGYTF. The CDR3 DNA sequence: TGTGCCAGCAGCCTACCCAGGGGTGGCTATGGCTACACCTTC.

This rearrangement joins TRBV28 to TRBJ1-2, with D perhaps matching TRBD1 (5 bases). Trimming took 3 bases from V and 4 from J, leaving 15 bases between them. Germline lookup yields CDR1 MDHEN and CDR2 SYDVKM. This CDR3 is 15 amino acids long. The CDR3 DNA follows: TGTGCCAGCAGTTTTAGCGGGGGAAGGGGCTATGGCTACACCTTC. This sequence encodes CASSFSGGRGYGYTF.

Points on this clone: Germline is not matched at one junction end, which may reflect a read error. J is TRBJ1-2 and V is TRBV29-1; 9 nucleotides agree with TRBD1. CDR3 length: 15 amino acids. CDR1 is SQVTM, CDR2 ANQGSEA, per germline. CDR3 bases: TGCAGCGTCAAAACAGGGGGCAGATCTAACTATTGCTACACCTTC. It translates to CSVKTGGRSNYCYTF.

There are a few counts of this clone. Other DNA sequences within the sample encode an identical CDR3. The chain has TRBV2 and TRBJ2-7; 11 bases line up with TRBD1. With V trimmed by 9 bases and J by 3 bases, 4 bases remained unmatched. CDR1 is SNHLY, CDR2 FYNNEI, per germline. The CDR3 length is 13 residues. The CDR3 sequence: CASAGTGGYEQYF. CDR3 coding DNA: TGTGCCAGTGCCGGGACAGGGGGCTACGAGCAGTACTTC.

The sample holds a few counts of this clone. The chain is built from TRBV29-1 and TRBJ1-1, with no clear D. In germline, CDR1 is SQVTM, CDR2 ANQGSEA. CDR3 length equals 12 residues. Trimming cost V 7 bases and J 1 base, with 10 bases left between them. CDR3 loop: CSGLAGNTEAFF. Written as DNA, the CDR3 is TGCAGCGGACTGGCGGGGAACACTGAAGCTTTCTTT.

This clone was observed a few times. The chain couples TRBV19 to TRBJ2-2; 8 positions match TRBD2. V lost 2 bases to trimming and J lost 4 bases; unmatched junction nucleotides: 3. Looked up from germline, CDR1 is LNHDA and CDR2 is SQIVND (reference sequence). The length of the CDR3 is 15 residues. CDR3 DNA sequence: TGTGCCAGTAGTATACGAGCGGGAGCCACCGGGGAGCTGTTTTTT. Residues: CASSIRAGATGELFF.

V usage is TRBV6-5 and J usage is TRBJ1-1; D might be TRBD1 (6 bases). Germline V CDR1 and CDR2: MNHEY, SVGAGI. The CDR3 spans 11 residues. Deletions cut 5 bases from V and 8 bases from J, with 9 bases between. CDR3 in amino acids: CASSPGTEAFF. In DNA form, the CDR3 reads TGTGCCAGCAGTCCCGGGACAGAAGCTTTCTTT.

At least ten counts were recorded for this clone. The V gene is TRBV27, the J gene TRBJ1-3, with D unresolved. CDR3 size: 16 residues. V lost 6 bases, J lost 0 bases, and 15 bases lay in between. Germline-derived CDR1 and CDR2 are MNHEY and SMNVEV (reference sequence). CDR3 nucleotides: TGTGCCAGCAGCCGGGCCGGACTCAACTCTGGAAACACCATATATTTT. Translation: CASSRAGLNSGNTIYF.

The chain has TRBV11-1 and TRBJ2-3, with D perhaps TRBD1 (5 bases). The CDR3 sequence is 17 residues long. Germline loops: CDR1 SGHAT, CDR2 FQDESV (reference sequence). Trimming took 3 bases from V and 1 from J, leaving 17 bases between them. This chain's CDR3 is CASSFLKGIGGTDTQYF. The CDR3 DNA sequence: TGTGCCAGCAGCTTCCTAAAGGGGATAGGGGGCACAGATACGCAGTATTTT. Looking up the rest from reference TRBV11-1 and TRBJ2-3 gives the full variable domain: EAEVAQSPRYKITEKSQAVAFWCDPISGHATLYWYRQILGQGPELLVQFQDESVVDDSQLPKDRFSAERLKGVDSTLKIQPAELGDSAMYLCASSFLKGIGGTDTQYFGPGTRLTVL.

This clone was found a few times. The chain uses TRBV29-1 and TRBJ1-2; 8 bases agree with TRBD1. After removal of 6 bases from V and 8 bases from J, the junction contained 8 bases not matched to a gene. Germline CDR1 and CDR2: SQVTM and ANQGSEA. The CDR3 is 12 residues long. CDR3 sequence reads: CSVLPGTGGYTF. CDR3 coding DNA: TGCAGCGTCCTACCGGGGACAGGAGGCTACACCTTC.

This clone showed up just a few times. The rearrangement uses TRBV5-1 and TRBJ2-5, with D maybe TRBD2 (6 bases). Germline lookup yields CDR1 SGHRS and CDR2 YFSETQ. The CDR3 length is 16 residues. V lost 4 bases and J lost 5, with 21 bases in between. CDR3 loop: CASSLGAGSIGETQYF. In DNA form, the CDR3 reads TGCGCCAGCAGCCTGGGCGCCGGGAGTATTGGGGAGACCCAGTACTTC.

A few counts support this clone. The chain joins TRBV30 to TRBJ1-1; tentative D call: TRBD1 (6 bases). Trimming left V 3 bases short and J 5 bases short, with 10 bases between. Germline CDR1 reads GTSNPN; CDR2 reads SVGIG (reference sequence). The CDR3 is made up of 12 amino acids. Written as DNA, the CDR3 is TGTGCCTGGAGCAGGGGCGGAACTGAAGCTTTCTTT. Translation: CAWSRGGTEAFF.